Each of the 14 T cell receptor beta chains below was sequenced from the same sample in a study of blood T cell repertoires in COVID-19. Produced via immunoSEQ multiplex PCR; TCRdb's table is partial and in-frame only. The data show around 130,000 clones, around 83% seen once. Sequencing was carried out using PBMCs or T cells enriched from blood (not recorded which). These receptors all come from a man aged 25 to 45 who had recovered from COVID-19.

The chain joins TRBV7-9 to TRBJ2-7, with TRBD1 matching over 9 bases. The junction had 5 bases not matched to a gene; V was cut back by 0 bases and J by 2 bases. CDR1 and CDR2 (germline): SEHNR, FQNEAQ (reference sequence). This CDR3 has 16 residues. CDR3: CASSLADRGYTYEQYF. The DNA for the CDR3 is TGTGCCAGCAGCTTAGCGGACAGGGGTTACACCTACGAGCAGTACTTC.

The V and J genes are TRBV25-1 and TRBJ1-1, with D hard to call. V was clipped by 4 bases and J by 3 bases, with 12 bases between them. The CDR3 runs to 14 residues. The germline gives CDR1 MGHDK, CDR2 SYGVNS. Here the CDR3 DNA reads TGTGCCAGCAGTGGTGGCAGGACTTACACTGAAGCTTTCTTT. It codes for CASSGGRTYTEAFF.

The gene calls are TRBV5-1 and TRBJ1-2, with a tentative D call TRBD1 (5 bases). Germline loops: CDR1 SGHRS, CDR2 YFSETQ. The CDR3 is made up of 15 amino acids. Deletions cut 0 bases from V and 7 bases from J, with 16 bases between. The CDR3 sequence is CASSLGSQGYRGYTF. In DNA, the CDR3 is TGCGCCAGCAGCTTGGGATCTCAGGGATATCGTGGCTACACCTTC.

This clone was detected a few times. The chain joins TRBV5-1 to TRBJ2-6; the match to TRBD1 covers 8 bases. CDR1 SGHRS and CDR2 YFSETQ come from the germline V gene. V trimming: 4 bases; J trimming: 2 bases; junction bases outside the gene matches: 5. The CDR3 has 16 amino acids. The chain's CDR3 is CASSPTGGTGANVLTF. CDR3 bases: TGCGCCAGCAGCCCAACAGGGGGTACTGGGGCCAACGTCCTGACTTTC.

The rearrangement links TRBV5-1 to TRBJ1-4; D is undetermined. Trimming stripped 4 bases from V and 8 bases from J, with 18 bases between. Germline V lookup: CDR1 SGHRS, CDR2 YFSETQ. The CDR3 spans 15 residues. Here the CDR3 reads CASSNTVPSKEKLFF. The DNA of the CDR3 is TGCGCCAGCAGCAACACAGTCCCTTCGAAGGAAAAACTGTTTTTT.

The chain links TRBV2 to TRBJ1-5; D perhaps matches TRBD1 (6 bases). Germline V gene lookup returns CDR1 SNHLY and CDR2 FYNNEI. V was clipped by 4 bases and J by 7 bases, with 14 bases between them. There are 14 residues in the CDR3. The CDR3 region is CASSVGGGWQPQHF. The CDR3 nucleotides read TGTGCCAGCAGTGTAGGGGGGGGCTGGCAGCCCCAGCATTTT.

The V gene is TRBV6-1, the J gene TRBJ2-7; the D gene is possibly TRBD1 (5 bases). Trimming left V 3 bases short and J 6 bases short, with 9 bases between. Looked up from germline, CDR1 is MNHNS and CDR2 is SASEGT. The CDR3 sequence is 12 residues long. The CDR3 sequence: CASSEGQVEQYF. The CDR3 region has the DNA TGTGCCAGCAGTGAGGGGCAAGTCGAGCAGTACTTC.

This clone was observed once. The CDR3 DNA is TGCAGCGCACCACGACAGGATGGCACAGATACGCAGTATTTT. It translates to CSAPRQDGTDTQYF. This chain joins TRBV29-1 and TRBJ2-3, with a tentative D call TRBD1 (6 bases). The CDR3 sequence is 14 residues long. Germline V gene sequence: CDR1 SQVTM, CDR2 ANQGSEA. Trimming removed 7 bases from V and 1 base from J, with 15 bases in between.

This clone has a handful of counts. The chain employs TRBV30 and TRBJ1-1; TRBD1 agrees at 8 bases. Germline V gene sequence: CDR1 GTSNPN, CDR2 SVGIG (reference sequence). The CDR3 runs 14 residues. J gave up 1 base and V 8 bases, and 9 bases lay outside the gene matches. For the CDR3, the DNA is TGTGCCGGGTGGGGGGGGACAGGGAACACTGAAGCTTTCTTT. Translating it yields CAGWGGTGNTEAFF.

This chain uses TRBV7-9 with TRBJ1-5; D not certain. This CDR3 contains 15 residues. V was pared by 1 base and J by 0 bases, with 7 bases between. Looked up from germline, CDR1 is SEHNR and CDR2 is FQNEAQ (reference sequence). The CDR3 region is CASSLGGISNQPQHF. As DNA, the CDR3 is TGTGCCAGCAGCTTAGGAGGGATTAGCAATCAGCCCCAGCATTTT.

CDR3 amino acids: CASSSSRTSYEQYV. The CDR3 DNA reads TGTGCCAGCAGTTCCTCGAGGACTTCTTACGAGCAGTACGTC. The rearrangement uses TRBV27 and TRBJ2-7; TRBD2 is a possible D gene (5 bases). CDR1 and CDR2 from the germline V gene are MNHEY and SMNVEV (reference sequence). Between the trimmed V and J ends, which lost 4 bases and 4 bases, there was a span of 14 bases. This CDR3 comprises 14 residues.

J is TRBJ2-1 and V is TRBV4-1; TRBD2 matches 8 bases. The CDR3 contains 17 residues. Unmatched junction bases numbered 12, after V lost 3 bases and J lost 5 bases. Germline CDR1 and CDR2: MGHRA and YSYEKL. The CDR3 spells CASSHTPGSGGNNEQFF. For the CDR3, the DNA is TGCGCCAGCAGCCACACCCCTGGGAGCGGGGGAAACAATGAGCAGTTCTTC.

The rearrangement uses TRBV25-1 and TRBJ2-5; 7 bases fit TRBD1. This CDR3 is 18 amino acids long. Trimming removed 3 bases from V and 2 bases from J; junction bases left unmatched: 15. Germline V gene sequence: CDR1 MGHDK, CDR2 SYGVNS. CDR3 loop: CASSDPLAGGFKQETQYF. DNA for the CDR3: TGTGCCAGCAGTGACCCCCTCGCAGGGGGATTCAAGCAAGAGACCCAGTACTTC.

The chain uses TRBV12-5 and TRBJ1-1, with D unresolved. There are 14 residues in the CDR3. Germline V gives CDR1 LGHNT, CDR2 FRNRAP. Trimming left V 5 bases short and J 5 bases short, with 15 bases between. The CDR3 loop is CASGPTGRRTEAFF. CDR3 bases: TGTGCTAGTGGTCCGACCGGTAGGCGGACTGAAGCTTTCTTT.